One sample yielded the 23 T cell receptor beta chains listed below, sequenced in a study of control samples from healthy donors and cancer patients. TCRdb's table, derived via immunoSEQ multiplex PCR, lists solely in-frame clones and lacks some. The data contain about 120,000 clones, around 89% of them seen just once; the ten biggest clones take up around 2.5%. Sequenced input: blood. These receptors were taken from a woman aged 70-85 years in good health.

This clone occurred a few times. DNA for the CDR3: TGTGCCAGCAGCGCAGGGATCGCCTATGGCTACACCTTC. It translates to CASSAGIAYGYTF. This sequence joins TRBV7-9 and TRBJ1-2; possible D gene TRBD1, 5 bases. There are 13 residues in the CDR3. From germline, CDR1 is SEHNR and CDR2 FQNEAQ (reference sequence). Trimming stripped 5 bases from V and 4 bases from J, with 11 bases between. Supplemented by reference TRBV7-9 and TRBJ1-2, the full variable domain reads DTGVSQNPRHKITKRGQNVTFRCDPISEHNRLYWYRQTLGQGPEFLTYFQNEAQLEKSRLLSDRFSAERPKGSFSTLEIQRTEQGDSAMYLCASSAGIAYGYTFGSGTRLTVV.

J is TRBJ1-1 and V is TRBV3-1 (or the pseudogene TRBV3-2); the D is unclear. CDR3 length equals 14 residues. Trimming left V 3 bases short and J 5 bases short, with 13 bases between. Germline V CDR1 and CDR2: LGHDT, YNNKEL (reference sequence). The CDR3, as DNA: TGTGCCAGCAGCCAGGTTGAGAGCCGGACTGAAGCTTTCTTT. Translating gives CASSQVESRTEAFF.

V is TRBV24-1 and J is TRBJ1-1; 7 bases are shared with TRBD1. V trimming: 4 bases; J trimming: 1 base; junction bases outside the gene matches: 5. The germline V gene encodes CDR1 KGHDR and CDR2 SFDVKD. The CDR3 has 15 residues. CDR3 amino acids: CATSDPRQGNTEAFF. CDR3 nucleotides: TGTGCCACCAGTGACCCCCGACAGGGGAACACTGAAGCTTTCTTT.

J is TRBJ2-2 and V is TRBV2; either TRBD1 or TRBD2 may fit D (6 bases each). The V gene lost 8 bases and the J gene lost 1 base, with 17 bases spanning the gap. Germline CDR1 and CDR2: SNHLY and FYNNEI. The CDR3 length is 16 residues. The CDR3 nucleotides are TGTGCCAGCGTTGTAGGGGGGACATTGAACACCGGGGAGCTGTTTTTT. Translating it yields CASVVGGTLNTGELFF. Looking up the rest from reference TRBV2 and TRBJ2-2 gives the full variable domain: EPEVTQTPSHQVTQMGQEVILRCVPISNHLYFYWYRQILGQKVEFLVSFYNNEISEKSEIFDDQFSVERPDGSNFTLKIRSTKLEDSAMYFCASVVGGTLNTGELFFGEGSRLTVL.

The J gene is TRBJ1-5, the V gene TRBV18, with a possible D match to TRBD1 (5 bases). Trimming stripped 6 bases from V and 6 bases from J, with 18 bases between. Germline assignment: CDR1 KGHSH and CDR2 LQKENI. This CDR3 is built from 15 residues. CDR3 coding DNA: TGTGCCAGCTCGCCAGGGATTCAGCGGGGTCAGCCCCAGCATTTT. This gives the protein CASSPGIQRGQPQHF.

The V and J genes are TRBV6-5 and TRBJ1-1; unclear D gene. The CDR3 has 12 amino acids. Germline CDR1 and CDR2: MNHEY and SVGAGI. Trimming took off 8 bases at V and 5 bases at J, with 12 bases between the two ends. CDR3 sequence: CASLSKGTEAFF. CDR3 DNA sequence: TGTGCCAGCTTGAGCAAGGGAACTGAAGCTTTCTTT.

This clone was recorded only once. The chain couples TRBV18 to TRBJ1-5, with no clear D. Deletions cut 6 bases from V and 2 bases from J, with 14 bases between. The CDR3 consists of 15 residues. Germline V gene data show CDR1 as KGHSH and CDR2 as LQKENI. In DNA form, the CDR3 reads TGTGCCAGCTCCCTGGGAGGAAATGGCAATCAGCCCCAGCATTTT. Translation: CASSLGGNGNQPQHF.

On this clone: Other DNA sequences within the sample encode an identical CDR3. In nucleotides, the CDR3 is TGTGCCAGCAGTATAACAGGGGGCACTGAAGCTTTCTTT. The encoded protein is CASSITGGTEAFF. The J gene is TRBJ1-1, the V gene TRBV11-3, with 8 bases aligning to TRBD1. The junction had 4 bases not matched to a gene; V was cut back by 6 bases and J by 4 bases. The germline V gene has CDR1 SGHNT and CDR2 YENEEA. The CDR3 spans 13 residues.

This chain connects TRBV9 to TRBJ2-1, with D perhaps matching TRBD2 (5 bases). This CDR3 has 16 amino acids. Trimming took off 6 bases at V and 2 bases at J, with 18 bases between the two ends. Germline V gives CDR1 SGDLS, CDR2 YYNGEE. In DNA form, the CDR3 reads TGTGCCAGCACCAACGCACTAGGGCGAACCTACAATGAGCAGTTCTTC. Translated: CASTNALGRTYNEQFF.

The chain is built from TRBV18 and TRBJ1-5; D not resolved. The germline V gene has CDR1 KGHSH and CDR2 LQKENI. V lost 0 bases and J lost 7, with 10 bases in between. The CDR3 consists of 14 residues. The CDR3 protein is CASSPPNGNQPQHF. The CDR3 DNA is TGTGCCAGCTCACCACCGAACGGGAACCAGCCCCAGCATTTT.

In this sample, this clone turned up once. This sequence joins TRBV7-9 and TRBJ2-3; 7 nucleotides line up with TRBD1. With 1 base clipped from V and 4 bases from J, the junction kept 2 bases outside the gene matches. This CDR3 is built from 14 residues. Germline V gene sequence: CDR1 SEHNR, CDR2 FQNEAQ (reference sequence). The CDR3 region has the DNA TGTGCCAGCAGCTTAGGACAGGGATCAGATACGCAGTATTTT. Encoded protein: CASSLGQGSDTQYF.

The chain is built from TRBV2 and TRBJ1-3; D unclear. The CDR3 has 15 amino acids. Trimming removed 5 bases from V and 4 bases from J, with 15 bases in between. The germline V gene has CDR1 SNHLY and CDR2 FYNNEI. The CDR3 reads CASSSATGRGNTIYF. The CDR3 coding sequence is TGTGCCAGCAGTTCAGCCACTGGGAGAGGAAACACCATATATTTT. Drawing the rest from reference TRBV2 and TRBJ1-3, the complete variable domain is EPEVTQTPSHQVTQMGQEVILRCVPISNHLYFYWYRQILGQKVEFLVSFYNNEISEKSEIFDDQFSVERPDGSNFTLKIRSTKLEDSAMYFCASSSATGRGNTIYFGEGSWLTVV.

In nucleotides, the CDR3 is TGTGCCAGCAGCTTGGGGACAGGGGCTAATAATTCACCCCTCCACTTT. Its translation: CASSLGTGANNSPLHF. The chain uses TRBV11-2 and TRBJ1-6; 10 nucleotides line up with TRBD1. The CDR3 covers 16 residues. J gave up 5 bases and V 3 bases, and 4 bases lay outside the gene matches. Germline V lookup: CDR1 SGHAT, CDR2 FQNNGV.

CDR3 DNA: TGCAGTGCTAGTCTCCAGGGAACAGATACGCAGTATTTT. This gives the protein CSASLQGTDTQYF. The V and J genes are TRBV20-1 and TRBJ2-3; tentatively, D is TRBD1 (5 bases). V was trimmed by 3 bases and J by 3 bases, leaving 10 bases between them. The CDR3 loop spans 13 amino acids. CDR1 DFQATT and CDR2 SNEGSKA come from the germline V gene (reference sequence).

This clone was observed a single time. This chain links TRBV9 with TRBJ1-6; no firm D call. Germline V CDR1 and CDR2: SGDLS, YYNGEE. V lost 2 bases, J lost 14 bases, and 11 bases lay in between. This CDR3 contains 12 residues. CDR3: CASSVLSGSLHF. The CDR3 nucleotides are TGTGCCAGCAGCGTCCTCTCCGGATCCCTCCACTTT.

V gene TRBV6-5 combines with J gene TRBJ1-1; tentative D call: TRBD1 (5 bases). Between the trimmed V and J ends, which lost 7 bases and 4 bases, there was a span of 19 bases. The CDR3 has 15 residues. The germline gives CDR1 MNHEY, CDR2 SVGAGI. The CDR3 protein is CASTGGRGAGTEAFF. Here the CDR3 DNA reads TGTGCCAGCACGGGGGGACGGGGCGCGGGCACTGAAGCTTTCTTT.

This chain joins TRBV7-3 and TRBJ2-3; no clear D. Germline loops: CDR1 SGHTA, CDR2 FQGTGA. The CDR3 is made up of 12 amino acids. V lost 5 bases and J 4 bases, leaving 7 bases between the germline ends. The CDR3 region has the DNA TGTGCCAGCAGCCCGAACTCAGATACGCAGTATTTT. Amino acid sequence: CASSPNSDTQYF.

The gene calls are TRBV5-1 and TRBJ2-1; 7 bases map to TRBD2. The V and J ends lost 0 bases and 2 bases, in that order; junction bases with no gene match: 2. This CDR3 has 15 amino acids. The germline gives CDR1 SGHRS, CDR2 YFSETQ. The CDR3 DNA reads TGCGCCAGCAGCTTGGGAAGCGGGGCCTACAATGAGCAGTTCTTC. Translated, it gives CASSLGSGAYNEQFF.

This chain joins TRBV2 and TRBJ2-5; D unresolved. The ends were cut back, 7 bases at V and 5 bases at J, with 8 bases in the middle. The CDR3 extends over 11 amino acids. Germline values: CDR1 SNHLY, CDR2 FYNNEI. The CDR3 reads CASKQTETQYF. The CDR3 DNA reads TGTGCCAGCAAGCAGACGGAGACCCAGTACTTC. Combining the CDR3 with reference TRBV2 and TRBJ2-5 gives the whole variable domain EPEVTQTPSHQVTQMGQEVILRCVPISNHLYFYWYRQILGQKVEFLVSFYNNEISEKSEIFDDQFSVERPDGSNFTLKIRSTKLEDSAMYFCASKQTETQYFGPGTRLLVL.

The V call is TRBV2, the J call TRBJ1-5; 8 bases agree with TRBD1. Trimming at V came to 5 bases and at J to 5 bases, leaving 11 bases not matched to a gene. The CDR3 is 16 residues long. CDR1 is SNHLY and CDR2 is FYNNEI in the germline V gene. CDR3 amino acids: CASSIGAGGYDQPQHF. In nucleotides, the CDR3 is TGTGCCAGCAGTATAGGGGCAGGGGGCTATGATCAGCCCCAGCATTTT.

The chain uses TRBV7-2 and TRBJ1-1; 7 bases map to TRBD1. The junction had 10 bases not matched to a gene; V was cut back by 5 bases and J by 4 bases. The CDR3 totals 15 residues. Looked up from germline, CDR1 is SGHTA and CDR2 is FQGNSA. The CDR3 DNA is TGTGCCAGCAGCCCGCAGGGGGAGATAGGCACTGAAGCTTTCTTT. This translates into CASSPQGEIGTEAFF.

The rearrangement uses TRBV7-9 and TRBJ2-7, with TRBD2 identical over 9 bases. Germline assignment: CDR1 SEHNR and CDR2 FQNEAQ (reference sequence). The CDR3 consists of 13 residues. V lost 0 bases to trimming and J lost 6 bases; unmatched junction nucleotides: 0. The CDR3 is CASSLASGGEQYF. CDR3 coding DNA: TGTGCCAGCAGCTTAGCTAGCGGGGGCGAGCAGTACTTC.

The chain recombines TRBV10-3 with TRBJ2-5; D is perhaps TRBD2 (6 bases). The germline V and J ends were trimmed by 0 bases and 5 bases, with 10 bases remaining between them. The CDR3 runs 14 residues. Germline CDR1 is ENHRY and CDR2 is SYGVKD. CDR3 region: CAISESAGLETQYF. CDR3 coding DNA: TGTGCCATCAGTGAGTCCGCGGGGTTGGAGACCCAGTACTTC.